This T cell receptor beta chain came from a study of vaccination and CD4 T cells after COVID-19. About the study: A vaccine, either BNT162b2 or mRNA-1273, was given to participants in two doses. A CEFX pool, an HIV-1 Nef pool, or else no peptide went into the control cultures. Study-wide results and caveats: A comparatively limited set of convalescent patients was examined, with no early post-infection timepoints.

The treatment is: approximately nine-day PBMC culture with coronavirus spike peptide pools or control peptides (ViraFEST assay). During the years 2011-2018, before the COVID-19 pandemic, the unexposed donor's CD4+ T cells were collected. Every well contained 1.5 million to 2.5 million PBMCs, which were grown with about 10 IU/ml IL-2 and about 9.5 ug/ml peptide pools. Of note for this clonotype: Its antigen remains unknown.

An Oncomine TCR Beta short-read assay was used to sequence the DNA from cultured CD4+ T cells. TCRdb analysed the PCR reads with MiXCR anew, one entry per CDR3 protein. The sample records almost 7,500 distinct CDR3 sequences, about 35% being singletons. CDR3 length equals 13 residues. V dropped 4 bases and J dropped 0 bases, with 6 bases sitting between them. Germline values: CDR1 MNHNS, CDR2 SASEGT. The V gene is TRBV6-1, the J gene TRBJ1-1; D remains unclear. The clonotype was recovered from a human donor in good health. The specimen sequenced was CD4+ T cells from blood, cultured in vitro. The CDR3 DNA reads TGTGCCAGCAGTGGATTGGTGAACACTGAAGCTTTCTTT. This translates into CASSGLVNTEAFF.